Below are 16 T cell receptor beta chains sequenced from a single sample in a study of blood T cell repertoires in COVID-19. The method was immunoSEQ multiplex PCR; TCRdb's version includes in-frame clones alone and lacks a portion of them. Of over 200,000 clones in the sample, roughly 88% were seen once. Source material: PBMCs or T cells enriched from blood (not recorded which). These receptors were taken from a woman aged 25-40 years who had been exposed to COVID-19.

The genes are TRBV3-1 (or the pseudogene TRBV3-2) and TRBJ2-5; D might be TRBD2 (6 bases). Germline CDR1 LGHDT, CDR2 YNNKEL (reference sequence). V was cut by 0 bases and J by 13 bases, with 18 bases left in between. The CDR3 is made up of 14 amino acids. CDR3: CASSQDLGPGVWYF. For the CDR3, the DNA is TGTGCCAGCAGCCAAGATCTAGGGCCGGGGGTGTGGTACTTC.

CDR3 sequence (DNA): TGTGCCAGCAGTACACCCGGGACAGCGTCCTACGAGCAGTACTTC. Amino acid sequence: CASSTPGTASYEQYF. The rearrangement links TRBV27 to TRBJ2-7; 7 bases match TRBD1. This CDR3 is 15 amino acids long. Germline V gene data show CDR1 as MNHEY and CDR2 as SMNVEV (reference sequence). Trimming removed 5 bases from V and 1 base from J; junction bases left unmatched: 8.

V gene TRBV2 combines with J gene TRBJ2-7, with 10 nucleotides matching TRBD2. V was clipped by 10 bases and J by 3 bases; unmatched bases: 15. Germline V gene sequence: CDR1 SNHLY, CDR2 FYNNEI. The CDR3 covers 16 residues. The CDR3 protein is CATGRDIAGGRYEQYF. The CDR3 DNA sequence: TGTGCCACCGGAAGGGATATAGCGGGAGGCCGCTACGAGCAGTACTTC.

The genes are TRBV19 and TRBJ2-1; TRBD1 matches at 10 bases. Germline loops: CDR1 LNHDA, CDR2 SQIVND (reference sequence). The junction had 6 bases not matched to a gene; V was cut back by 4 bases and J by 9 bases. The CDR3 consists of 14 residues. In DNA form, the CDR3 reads TGTGCCAGTAGTACATCGACAGGGGGCGTTGAGCAGTTCTTC. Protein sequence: CASSTSTGGVEQFF.

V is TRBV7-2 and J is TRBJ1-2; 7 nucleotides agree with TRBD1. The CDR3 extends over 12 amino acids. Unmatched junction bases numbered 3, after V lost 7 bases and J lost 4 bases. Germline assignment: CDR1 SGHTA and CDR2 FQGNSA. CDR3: CASIRGVYGYTF. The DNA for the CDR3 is TGTGCCAGCATCAGGGGGGTCTATGGCTACACCTTC.

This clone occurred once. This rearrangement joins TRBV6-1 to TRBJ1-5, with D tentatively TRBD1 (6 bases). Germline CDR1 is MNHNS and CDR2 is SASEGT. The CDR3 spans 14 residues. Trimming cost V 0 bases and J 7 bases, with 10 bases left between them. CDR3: CASSEAGGRQPQHF. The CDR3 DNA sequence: TGTGCCAGCAGTGAAGCGGGGGGGCGGCAGCCCCAGCATTTT.

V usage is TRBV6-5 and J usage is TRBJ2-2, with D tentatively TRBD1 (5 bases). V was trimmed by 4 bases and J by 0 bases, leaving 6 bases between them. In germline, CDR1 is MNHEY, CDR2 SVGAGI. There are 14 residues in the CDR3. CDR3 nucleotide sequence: TGTGCCAGCAGTTGGACATCGAACACCGGGGAGCTGTTTTTT. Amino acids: CASSWTSNTGELFF.

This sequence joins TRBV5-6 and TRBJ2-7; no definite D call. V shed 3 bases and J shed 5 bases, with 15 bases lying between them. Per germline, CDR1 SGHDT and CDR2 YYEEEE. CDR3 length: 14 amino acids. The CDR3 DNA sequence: TGTGCCAGCAGCTCAGTCCTAGATCCCCACGAGCAGTACTTC. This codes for CASSSVLDPHEQYF.

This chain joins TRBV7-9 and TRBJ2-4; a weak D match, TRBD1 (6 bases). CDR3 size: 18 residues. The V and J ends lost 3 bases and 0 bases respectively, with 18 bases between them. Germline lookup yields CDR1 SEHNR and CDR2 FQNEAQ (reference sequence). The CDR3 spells CASSFTPPGQLAKNIQYF. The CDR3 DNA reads TGTGCCAGCAGCTTTACACCGCCGGGACAACTAGCCAAAAACATTCAGTACTTC.

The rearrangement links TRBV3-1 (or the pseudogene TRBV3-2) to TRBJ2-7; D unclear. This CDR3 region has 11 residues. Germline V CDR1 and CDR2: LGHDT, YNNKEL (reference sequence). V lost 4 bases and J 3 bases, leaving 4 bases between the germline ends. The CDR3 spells CASSLLYEQYF. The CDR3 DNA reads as TGTGCCAGCAGCCTACTCTACGAGCAGTACTTC.

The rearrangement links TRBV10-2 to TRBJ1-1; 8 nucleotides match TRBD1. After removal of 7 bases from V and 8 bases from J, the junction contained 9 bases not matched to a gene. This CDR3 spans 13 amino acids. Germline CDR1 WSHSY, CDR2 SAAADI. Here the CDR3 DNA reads TGCGCCAGCATCCCGTTGGACAGGGAGGAAGCTTTCTTT. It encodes CASIPLDREEAFF.

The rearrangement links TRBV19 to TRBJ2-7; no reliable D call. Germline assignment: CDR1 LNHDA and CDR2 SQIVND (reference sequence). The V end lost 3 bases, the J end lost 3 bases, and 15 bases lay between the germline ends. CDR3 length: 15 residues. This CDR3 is CASSISAIAVYEQYF. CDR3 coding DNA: TGTGCCAGTAGTATCTCAGCCATCGCGGTCTACGAGCAGTACTTC.

The CDR3 region is CASSVTGFYSNQPQHF. DNA of the CDR3: TGTGCCAGCAGTGTCACAGGGTTTTATAGCAATCAGCCCCAGCATTTT. V usage is TRBV27 and J usage is TRBJ1-5, with D possibly TRBD1 on 6 matching bases. CDR1 and CDR2 (germline): MNHEY, SMNVEV (reference sequence). The CDR3 totals 16 residues. Trimming removed 5 bases from V and 0 bases from J, with 14 bases in between.

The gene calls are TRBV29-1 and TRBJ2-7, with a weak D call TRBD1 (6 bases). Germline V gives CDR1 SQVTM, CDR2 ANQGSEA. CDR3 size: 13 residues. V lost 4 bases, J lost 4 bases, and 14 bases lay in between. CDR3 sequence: CSVVRTADYEQYF. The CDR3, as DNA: TGCAGCGTTGTTAGGACAGCCGATTACGAGCAGTACTTC.

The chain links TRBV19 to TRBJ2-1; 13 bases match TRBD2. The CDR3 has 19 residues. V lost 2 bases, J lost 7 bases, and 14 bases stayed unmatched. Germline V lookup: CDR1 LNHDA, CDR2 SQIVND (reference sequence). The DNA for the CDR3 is TGTGCCAGTAGTATAAATCCAAAAGGGTCGACTAGCGGGAGGAATGAGCAGTTCTTC. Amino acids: CASSINPKGSTSGRNEQFF.

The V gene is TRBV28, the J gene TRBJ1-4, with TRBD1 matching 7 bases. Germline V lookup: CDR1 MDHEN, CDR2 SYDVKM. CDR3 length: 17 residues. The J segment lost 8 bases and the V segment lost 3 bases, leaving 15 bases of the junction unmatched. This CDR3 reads CASSFTLGQVREEKLFF. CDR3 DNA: TGTGCCAGCAGTTTTACGCTCGGACAGGTCCGGGAAGAAAAACTGTTTTTT.